This T cell receptor (beta chain) came from a study of T cell repertoires in cytomegalovirus infection. CDR1 and CDR2 from the germline V gene are LNHDA and SQIVND (reference sequence). Trimming cost V 1 base and J 7 bases; bases outside gene matches: 6. This CDR3 is built from 15 residues. This clonotype was detected many times. Its antigen is currently unknown. A single record per CDR3 protein comes from TCRdb applying MiXCR to the reads. The sample gives 650,000 to 850,000 distinct CDR3 sequences, around 29% of which show up once; approximately 14% is in the top ten. This TCR was recovered from a human donor in good health (CMV status not recorded). Some clones in this sample may be carry-over from other donors' samples. This specimen was cultured CD8+ T cells from PBMCs, taken from culture after CMV antigen stimulation. The chain combines TRBV19 with TRBJ1-5; 8 bases agree with TRBD1. This chain's CDR3 is CASSIVRDRRQPQHF. CDR3 bases: TGTGCCAGTAGTATAGTTCGGGACAGGAGACAGCCCCAGCATTTT.